This T cell receptor beta chain was documented in a study of blood T cells in healthy people across ages. Study-level information: Template switching picked up about one barcoded beta molecule for each two T cells. Overall study results and limits: A greater number of naive CD4+ cells and higher diversity distinguished long-lived donors from aged donors.

This clonotype showed up just a few times. Antigen unknown. Germline lookup yields CDR1 MRHNA and CDR2 SNTAGT. V was clipped by 6 bases and J by 6 bases, with 15 bases between them. The CDR3 is 14 amino acids. Primed by a sample-barcoded 5' primer and a J-beta primer mix, a second PCR proceeded for 7 to 11 cycles. Each of the cDNA molecules was tagged by a template-switch adaptor with 12 random nucleotides. One entry per CDR3 protein, called by TCRdb with MiXCR from the 5' RACE reads. The table has around 990,000 distinct CDR3 sequences, 35% to 40% seen once. Peripheral blood from each donor was collected in a volume of about 9.9 milliliters.

The specimen was blood. This receptor was identified in a man between 18 and 35 years old in good health. The genes are TRBV6-4 and TRBJ2-1, with D perhaps TRBD1 (6 bases). The CDR3: CASSLQGNFNEQFF. The CDR3 DNA is TGTGCCAGCAGCCTACAGGGAAATTTCAATGAGCAGTTCTTC.